Presented here are 7 T cell receptor beta chains from one specimen sequenced in a study of cytomegalovirus exposure and HLA in healthy donors (dated by TCRdb to the late 2010s). The library was obtained by the immunoSEQ multiplex PCR assay. The multiplex PCR relied on a mix of 60 forward primers for TCR Vbeta segments and 13 reverse primers for TCR Jbeta segments. TCRdb limited this immuneACCESS table to in-frame rearrangements with V and J called. A share of clones is missing; checked studies link under half to unresolved V genes, and the rest is unexplained. The table for this sample shows some 76,000 clones. About 2.4% of the sample rests with the top ten. Sequencing was done on a sample of PBMCs. The receptors were gathered from a female donor in good health and CMV-seropositive.

The V and J genes are TRBV4-2 and TRBJ2-7; 10 bases are a match to TRBD2. The germline CDR1 and CDR2 sequences are LGHNA and YNFKEQ. There are 16 residues in the CDR3. The junction had 3 bases not matched to a gene; V was cut back by 1 base and J by 0 bases. CDR3 nucleotides: TGTGCCAGCAGCCAAGGGAGCGGGGGGGACTCCTACGAGCAGTACTTC. It specifies CASSQGSGGDSYEQYF.

The V and J genes are TRBV2 and TRBJ2-7; D is possibly TRBD2 (6 bases). V dropped 9 bases and J dropped 2 bases, with 17 bases sitting between them. The CDR3 sequence is 14 residues long. Germline V lookup: CDR1 SNHLY, CDR2 FYNNEI. CDR3 nucleotide sequence: TGTGCCAGTGGGACTCGGAGGTCAACCTACGAGCAGTACTTC. Encoded protein: CASGTRRSTYEQYF.

The chain joins TRBV18 to TRBJ2-1; weak D call: TRBD2 (6 bases). Trimming removed 6 bases from V and 7 bases from J, with 16 bases in between. The CDR3 has 14 residues. Germline V gene sequence: CDR1 KGHSH, CDR2 LQKENI. The CDR3 bases are TGTGCCAGCTCTCCCCTCGGGGAGGATAATGAGCAGTTCTTC. Translation gives CASSPLGEDNEQFF.

J is TRBJ2-3 and V is TRBV5-6, with TRBD2 identical over 10 bases. The CDR3 totals 16 residues. Germline lookup yields CDR1 SGHDT and CDR2 YYEEEE. V lost 0 bases and J lost 5; bases outside the gene matches: 6. Here the CDR3 DNA reads TGTGCCAGCAGCTTGGCTTGGCTAGCGGGAGAAGATACGCAGTATTTT. The encoded protein is CASSLAWLAGEDTQYF.

This chain connects TRBV7-2 to TRBJ2-1; 12 bases are a match to TRBD2. The germline gives CDR1 SGHTA, CDR2 FQGNSA. Unmatched junction bases numbered 9, after V lost 4 bases and J lost 5 bases. The CDR3 loop spans 17 amino acids. CDR3 sequence reads: CASSSRWTSGVNNEQFF. In nucleotides, the CDR3 is TGTGCCAGCAGCTCTAGGTGGACTAGCGGGGTAAACAATGAGCAGTTCTTC.

The gene calls are TRBV5-6 and TRBJ2-7, with D possibly TRBD1 on 6 matching bases. Germline V gene sequence: CDR1 SGHDT, CDR2 YYEEEE. V gave up 1 base and J gave up 5 bases, with 10 bases separating them. This CDR3 has 13 amino acids. CDR3 loop: CASSLQQGNEQYF. CDR3 nucleotide sequence: TGTGCCAGCAGCTTGCAACAGGGCAACGAGCAGTACTTC.

This chain links TRBV7-9 with TRBJ2-7, with 8 bases that match TRBD2. This CDR3 spans 16 amino acids. Trimming removed 5 bases from V and 12 bases from J; junction bases left unmatched: 21. Germline lookup yields CDR1 SEHNR and CDR2 FQNEAQ (reference sequence). CDR3 nucleotide sequence: TGTGCCAGCAGCCCCTTCGGGATAGCGGGGAGCCTGAGGGGGTACTTC. It specifies CASSPFGIAGSLRGYF.